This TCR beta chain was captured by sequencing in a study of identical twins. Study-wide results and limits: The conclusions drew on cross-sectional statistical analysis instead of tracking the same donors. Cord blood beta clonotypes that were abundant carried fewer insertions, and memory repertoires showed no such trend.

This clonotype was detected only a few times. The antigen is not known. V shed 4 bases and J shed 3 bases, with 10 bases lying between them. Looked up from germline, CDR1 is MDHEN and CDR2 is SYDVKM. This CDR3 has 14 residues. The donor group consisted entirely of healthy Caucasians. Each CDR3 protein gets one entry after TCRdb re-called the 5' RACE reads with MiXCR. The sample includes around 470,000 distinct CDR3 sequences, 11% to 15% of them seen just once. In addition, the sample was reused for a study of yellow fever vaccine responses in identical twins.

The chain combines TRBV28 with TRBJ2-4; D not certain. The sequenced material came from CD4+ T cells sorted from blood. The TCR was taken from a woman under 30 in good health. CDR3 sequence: CASSSRHLKNIQYF. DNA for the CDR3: TGTGCCAGCAGTTCCCGACACCTCAAAAACATTCAGTACTTC.